This T cell receptor beta chain comes out of a study of blood T cell repertoires in COVID-19. Study summary: Samples of COVID-19 (acute and convalescent) were obtained from the United States, Italy and Spain. T cells, B-cell-depleted T cells, or PBMCs supplied cDNA or gDNA.

The germline V and J ends were trimmed by 1 base and 1 base, with 10 bases remaining between them. The CDR3 has 15 residues. Germline assignment: CDR1 LGHDT and CDR2 YNNKEL (reference sequence). Source study methods: Reference gene primer amplification gave nucleated cell count estimates. TCRdb's table, derived via immunoSEQ multiplex PCR, lists solely in-frame clones and lacks some. The DNA gave D and trimming, while V, J and clone size come from that table. The sample consists of about 200,000 clones, approximately 91% of them appearing once. The count of this clone is one. Sequencing was done on a sample of peripheral blood. The chain is built from TRBV3-1 (or the pseudogene TRBV3-2) and TRBJ1-1, with D hard to call. This TCR derives from a man aged 18 to 30 with active or convalescent COVID-19. This CDR3 is CASSQAQIQNTEAFF. CDR3 DNA: TGTGCCAGCAGCCAAGCCCAGATACAGAACACTGAAGCTTTCTTT.